This T cell receptor (beta chain) comes out of a study of T cell responses to AZD1222 COVID-19 vaccine listed by TCRdb under 2021. Turning to the overall study: AZD1222 recipients with second doses at about 4 weeks or about 12 weeks were pooled, because spike-specific TCR depth and breadth did not differ between schedules. Trial participants were enrolled by age into 18-55, 56-69 and 70-plus year subgroups, with around 140, 26 and 57 TCR-sequenced participants respectively. A total of under 250 trial participants underwent TCR sequencing, of whom 200 to 220 had received two doses of AZD1222 and about 26 had received two doses of the MenACWY control vaccine. Study-level results and caveats: Epitopes outside the regions mutated in the B.1.351 and B.1.1.7 variants were reportedly recognized by nearly half of the unique spike-specific TCRs. The vaccine-associated CD4 TCRs covered the entire spike protein, and the dominant responses fell in regions 160-218 and 743-854. Spike-specific TCR breadth and depth rose significantly after two AZD1222 doses compared with day 0 and with MenACWY recipients. Because no day 14 peak-response samples were available, repertoires were characterized only after the peak T cell response. The 56-69-year group was small, and its depth increase did not reach significance, likely because of low power. Conclusions about previously exposed vaccinees are limited, since just 6 or 7 AZD1222 recipients were seropositive for SARS-CoV-2 at baseline. Participants were mostly white British, with more females than males. The authors suggested clonal diversity may have been underestimated.

Via the germline V gene (reference sequence), CDR1 is LGHDT and CDR2 YNNKEL. Counted from cysteine to phenylalanine, this CDR3 has 17 amino acids. The sequence is cut down to CDR3 DNA, 51 bases in frame from base 1. V lost 1 base and J lost 8 bases, and the count of bases not matched to a germline gene is 10. The CDR3 regions of human TCRbeta chains were subjected to immunosequencing. Per the source publication's procedure: TCRs in the repertoires were compared against a reference library of SARS-CoV-2-specific TCRs that had been generated with the MIRA antigen-specificity platform. Breadth was defined as the fraction of unique TCRs that were SARS-CoV-2-associated. Depth was defined as the fraction of total T cells that were SARS-CoV-2-associated. Using the MIRA data, each spike-specific TCR was mapped to the spike region that the TCR reacts to and placed in a CD4 or CD8 class. Log10-transformed breadth and depth values were compared by one-way ANOVA with Sidak's multiple comparisons tests. TCRdb re-hosts the immuneACCESS table, in-frame sequences only. Its copies lack some clones; in the studies checked, an unresolved V gene accounts for under half of them, and the cause for the rest is not known. V and J calls and clone size are copied from that table; D and trimming were computed from the DNA. This sample lists about 130,000 clones; over 80% were detected once. The top ten constitute more than 5.5% of the sample.

The meaning of the sample's time point label: baseline before first vaccination. The vaccinee samples were drawn from two UK trials, COV001 and COV002, one of which was a single-blind randomized controlled phase 2/3 trial testing AZD1222 (ChAdOx1 nCoV-19) in healthy adults. Trial participant PBMC samples were collected at day 0 and day 28 after the second dose for TCRbeta chain sequencing. Regarding this clone: Its recognized antigen is unknown. No per-base quality is available; no much larger clone lies one base away.

The clonotype originates from an adult in good health. The chain is made from TRBV3-1 (or the pseudogene TRBV3-2) and TRBJ1-4, with 10 middle bases fitting TRBD1. Sample: peripheral blood, taken on day 0 of AZD1222 vaccination. The DNA is TGTGCCAGCAGCCAAGGGGGCGGGACAGGGGTTGGAGAAAAACTGTTTTTT. It encodes CASSQGGGTGVGEKLFF.